The 13 T cell receptor beta chains below all came from one sample that was sequenced in a study of T cells in Graves' hyperthyroidism and ophthalmopathy. It was RNA transcripts that yielded the amplified TCR beta CDR3 regions. HTBI primers were the set used in a first-round RT-PCR of the TCR CDR3. One entry per CDR3 protein, called by TCRdb with MiXCR from the multiplex PCR reads. The table shows around 350,000 distinct CDR3 sequences, with around 14% occurring only once. Input material: blood. The source is a young woman with Graves' hyperthyroidism.

This clonotype appeared many times. The chain carries TRBV6-1 and TRBJ2-7; maybe TRBD1 (6 bases). Germline-derived CDR1 and CDR2 are MNHNS and SASEGT. The CDR3 loop spans 14 amino acids. The V end was cut by 5 bases, the J end by 4 bases, with 15 bases between. The CDR3 coding sequence is TGTGCCAGCAGTTCCGGGACACAGGGATACGAGCAGTACTTC. Residues: CASSSGTQGYEQYF.

The table lists this clonotype with many counts. The chain is built from TRBV28 and TRBJ1-2; D uncertain. The V end was cut by 2 bases, the J end by 2 bases, with 6 bases between. The germline V gene encodes CDR1 MDHEN and CDR2 SYDVKM. This CDR3 has 13 residues. This chain's CDR3 is CASSLMANYGYTF. The CDR3 nucleotides are TGTGCCAGCAGTTTAATGGCAAACTATGGCTACACCTTC.

This clonotype has only a few counts. V and J are TRBV10-3 and TRBJ2-2, with 8 bases aligning to TRBD2. This CDR3 comprises 14 residues. V shed 9 bases and J 7 bases; nucleotides not matched to a gene: 10. The germline CDR1 and CDR2 sequences are ENHRY and SYGVKD. DNA of the CDR3: TGTGCCATTGGACTAGCCAACGATGGCGGGGAGCTGTTTTTT. Translation: CAIGLANDGGELFF.

This clonotype was counted many times. The DNA of the CDR3 is TGTGCCAGCAGCTTATACGTGTACGAGTTCAATGAGCAGTTCTTC. Translation: CASSLYVYEFNEQFF. The V call is TRBV7-9, the J call TRBJ2-1, with D uncertain. The CDR3 consists of 15 residues. Germline CDR1 is SEHNR and CDR2 is FQNEAQ (reference sequence). V was clipped by 2 bases and J by 6 bases, with 14 bases between them.

This clonotype was detected many times. The chain has TRBV20-1 and TRBJ1-2; TRBD1 agrees at 12 bases. Germline CDR1 and CDR2: DFQATT and SNEGSKA (reference sequence). J gave up 8 bases and V 5 bases, and 6 bases lay outside the gene matches. This CDR3 contains 13 residues. The CDR3 nucleotides are TGCAGTGCTTCGGGACAGGGGGCGGGGGGCTACACCTTC. Amino acids: CSASGQGAGGYTF.

The chain recombines TRBV2 with TRBJ2-5; D perhaps matches TRBD2 (6 bases). Looked up from germline, CDR1 is SNHLY and CDR2 is FYNNEI. V was pared by 10 bases and J by 5 bases, with 11 bases between. This CDR3 has 11 residues. CDR3 bases: TGTGCCAATGGGGGGAGGGAGACCCAGTACTTC. It specifies CANGGRETQYF.

V usage is TRBV24-1 and J usage is TRBJ1-3; D remains ambiguous. This CDR3 has 15 residues. Trimming stripped 5 bases from V and 0 bases from J, with 10 bases between. Germline V gene sequence: CDR1 KGHDR, CDR2 SFDVKD. Here the CDR3 DNA reads TGTGCCACCAGTGCTGGCGGCAGCTCTGGAAACACCATATATTTT. Amino acid sequence: CATSAGGSSGNTIYF.

Ten or more counts support this clonotype. The chain combines TRBV2 with TRBJ2-1; no clear D. Trimming removed 6 bases at V and 5 bases at J, with 17 bases between. This CDR3 has 15 residues. Germline V gene sequence: CDR1 SNHLY, CDR2 FYNNEI. This CDR3 is CASSPTVDTHNEQFF. The CDR3 coding sequence is TGTGCCAGCAGCCCTACGGTGGATACACACAATGAGCAGTTCTTC. Full variable domain (remainder filled in from reference TRBV2 and TRBJ2-1): EPEVTQTPSHQVTQMGQEVILRCVPISNHLYFYWYRQILGQKVEFLVSFYNNEISEKSEIFDDQFSVERPDGSNFTLKIRSTKLEDSAMYFCASSPTVDTHNEQFFGPGTRLTVL.

This clonotype was observed a single time. This may arise from a read error, as a much more abundant clone is one base away. This chain uses TRBV5-5 with TRBJ2-5; D unresolved. The germline V gene has CDR1 SGHKS and CDR2 YYEKEE (reference sequence). Trimming stripped 1 base from V and 1 base from J, with 11 bases between. The CDR3 runs to 15 residues. CDR3 nucleotide sequence: TGTGCCAGCAGCTTGTTACCGGGCTCCCAAGAGACCCAGTACTTC. Translating it yields CASSLLPGSQETQYF. The variable domain in full, completed from reference TRBV5-5 and TRBJ2-5, reads DAGVTQSPTHLIKTRGQQVTLRCSPISGHKSVSWYQQVLGQGPQFIFQYYEKEERGRGNFPDRFSARQFPNYSSELNVNALLLGDSALYLCASSLLPGSQETQYFGPGTRLLVL.

This clonotype was seen ten or more times. The CDR3 loop reads CSATPDRTYEQYF. CDR3 DNA sequence: TGCAGTGCCACCCCGGACAGAACCTACGAGCAGTACTTC. The rearrangement links TRBV20-1 to TRBJ2-7; TRBD1 might be the D (6 bases). The CDR3 is 13 amino acids. V lost 6 bases and J lost 2, with 14 bases in between. Germline lookup yields CDR1 DFQATT and CDR2 SNEGSKA (reference sequence).

This chain joins TRBV11-2 and TRBJ2-1; no reliable D call. The CDR3 sequence is 13 residues long. Germline V CDR1 and CDR2: SGHAT, FQNNGV. V was cut by 3 bases and J by 13 bases, with 16 bases left in between. The CDR3 DNA is TGTGCCAGCAGCTTTTCTTTCTTGACTCATCAGTTCTTC. It encodes CASSFSFLTHQFF.

CDR3 sequence (DNA): TGTGCCAGCAGCTTTGGGGCAGGGGTCAATTCACCCCTCCACTTT. Its protein is CASSFGAGVNSPLHF. V gene TRBV7-9 combines with J gene TRBJ1-6; the D gene is possibly TRBD1 (6 bases). From germline, CDR1 is SEHNR and CDR2 FQNEAQ (reference sequence). Deletions cut 3 bases from V and 7 bases from J, with 13 bases between. The CDR3 has 15 residues.

This clonotype was counted a few times. The rearrangement links TRBV5-1 to TRBJ2-2, with D possibly being TRBD2 (6 bases). This CDR3 has 15 amino acids. Deletions cut 6 bases from V and 7 bases from J, with 19 bases between. The V gene's germline CDR1 is SGHRS and CDR2 YFSETQ. The CDR3 DNA follows: TGCGCCAGCAACCCTGGAGGAGGGGTTCGCGGGGAGCTGTTTTTT. This gives the protein CASNPGGGVRGELFF.